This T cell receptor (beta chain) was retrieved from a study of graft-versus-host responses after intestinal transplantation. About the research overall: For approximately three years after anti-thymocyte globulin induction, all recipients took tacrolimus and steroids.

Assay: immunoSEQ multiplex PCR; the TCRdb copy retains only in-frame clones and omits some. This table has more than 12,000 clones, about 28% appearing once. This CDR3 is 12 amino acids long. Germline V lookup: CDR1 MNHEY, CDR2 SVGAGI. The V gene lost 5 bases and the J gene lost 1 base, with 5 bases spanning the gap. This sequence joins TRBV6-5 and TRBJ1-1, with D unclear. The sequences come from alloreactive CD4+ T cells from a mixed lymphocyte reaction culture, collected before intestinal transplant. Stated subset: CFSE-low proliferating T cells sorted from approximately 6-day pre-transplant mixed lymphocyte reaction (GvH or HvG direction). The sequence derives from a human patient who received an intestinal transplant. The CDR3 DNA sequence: TGTGCCAGCAGTGAGGGGAACACTGAAGCTTTCTTT. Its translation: CASSEGNTEAFF.